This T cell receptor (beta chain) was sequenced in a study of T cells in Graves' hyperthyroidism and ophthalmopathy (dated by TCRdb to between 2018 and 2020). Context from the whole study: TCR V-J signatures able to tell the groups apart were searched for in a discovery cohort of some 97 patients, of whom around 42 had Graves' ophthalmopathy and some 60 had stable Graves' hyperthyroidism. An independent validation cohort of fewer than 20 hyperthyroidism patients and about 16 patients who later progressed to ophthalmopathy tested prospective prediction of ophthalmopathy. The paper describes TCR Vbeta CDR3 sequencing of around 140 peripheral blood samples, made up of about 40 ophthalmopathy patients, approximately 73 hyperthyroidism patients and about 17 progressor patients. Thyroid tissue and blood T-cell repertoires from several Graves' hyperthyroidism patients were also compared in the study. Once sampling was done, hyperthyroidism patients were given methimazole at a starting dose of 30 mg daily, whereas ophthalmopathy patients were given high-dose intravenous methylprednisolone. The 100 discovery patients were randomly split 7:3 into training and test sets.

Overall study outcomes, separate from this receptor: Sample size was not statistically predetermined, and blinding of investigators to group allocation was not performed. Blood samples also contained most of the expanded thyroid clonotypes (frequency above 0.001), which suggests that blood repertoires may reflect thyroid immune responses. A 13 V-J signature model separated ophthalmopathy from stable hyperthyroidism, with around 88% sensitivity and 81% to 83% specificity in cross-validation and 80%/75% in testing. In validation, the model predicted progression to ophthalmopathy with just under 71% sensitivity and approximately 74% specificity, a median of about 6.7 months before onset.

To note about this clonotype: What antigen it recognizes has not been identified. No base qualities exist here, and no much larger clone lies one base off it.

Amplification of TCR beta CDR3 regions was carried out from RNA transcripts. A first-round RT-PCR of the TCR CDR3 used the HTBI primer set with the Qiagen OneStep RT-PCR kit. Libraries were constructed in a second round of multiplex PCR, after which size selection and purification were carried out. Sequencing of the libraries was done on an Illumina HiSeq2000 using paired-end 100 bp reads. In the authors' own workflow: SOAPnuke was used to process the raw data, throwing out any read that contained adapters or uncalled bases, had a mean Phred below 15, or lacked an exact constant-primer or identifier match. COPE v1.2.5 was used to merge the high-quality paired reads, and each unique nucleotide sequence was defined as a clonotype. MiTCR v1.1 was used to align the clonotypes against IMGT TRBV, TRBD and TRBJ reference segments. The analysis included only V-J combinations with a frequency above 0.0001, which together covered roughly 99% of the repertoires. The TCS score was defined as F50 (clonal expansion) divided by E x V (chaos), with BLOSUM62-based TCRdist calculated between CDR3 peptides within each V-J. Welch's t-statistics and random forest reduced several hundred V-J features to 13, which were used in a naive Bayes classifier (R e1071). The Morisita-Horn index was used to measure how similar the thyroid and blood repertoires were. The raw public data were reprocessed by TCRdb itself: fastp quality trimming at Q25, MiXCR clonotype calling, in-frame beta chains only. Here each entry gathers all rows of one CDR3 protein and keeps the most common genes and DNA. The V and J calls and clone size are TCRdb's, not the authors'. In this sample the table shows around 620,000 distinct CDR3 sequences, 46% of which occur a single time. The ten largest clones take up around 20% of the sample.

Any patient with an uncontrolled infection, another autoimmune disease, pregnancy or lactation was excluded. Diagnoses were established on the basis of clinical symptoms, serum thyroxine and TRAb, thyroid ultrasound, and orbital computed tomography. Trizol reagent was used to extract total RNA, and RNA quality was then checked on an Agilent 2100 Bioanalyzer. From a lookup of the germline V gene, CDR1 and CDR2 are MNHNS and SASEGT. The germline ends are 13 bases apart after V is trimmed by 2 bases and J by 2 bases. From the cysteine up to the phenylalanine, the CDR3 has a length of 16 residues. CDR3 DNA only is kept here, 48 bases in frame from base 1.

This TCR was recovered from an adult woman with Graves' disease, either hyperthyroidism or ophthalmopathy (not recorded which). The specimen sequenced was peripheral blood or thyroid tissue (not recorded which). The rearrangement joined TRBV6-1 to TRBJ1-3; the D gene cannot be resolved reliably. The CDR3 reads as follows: CASSENPVIAGNTIYF. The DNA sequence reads TGTGCCAGCAGTGAAAACCCCGTGATCGCTGGAAACACCATATATTTT.